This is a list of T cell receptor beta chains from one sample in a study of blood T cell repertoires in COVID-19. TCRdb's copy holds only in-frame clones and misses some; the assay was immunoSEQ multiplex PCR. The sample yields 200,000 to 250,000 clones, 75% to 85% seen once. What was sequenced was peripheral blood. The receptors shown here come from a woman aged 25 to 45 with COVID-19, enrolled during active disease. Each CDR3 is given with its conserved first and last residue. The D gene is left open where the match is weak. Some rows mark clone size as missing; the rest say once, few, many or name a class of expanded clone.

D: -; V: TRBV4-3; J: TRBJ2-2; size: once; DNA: TGCGCCAGCAGCCAAGATATCGGGAGCACCGGGGAGCTGTTTTTT; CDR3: CASSQDIGSTGELFF
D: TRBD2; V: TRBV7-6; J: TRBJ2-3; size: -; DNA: TGTGCCAGCAGCTTAGAACTAGCGGGGGCCCTCCCCACAGATACGCAGTATTTT; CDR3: CASSLELAGALPTDTQYF
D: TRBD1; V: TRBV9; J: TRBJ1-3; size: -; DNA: TGTGCCAGCAGCCCGTCGACAGGGCGCGGAAACACCATATATTTT; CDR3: CASSPSTGRGNTIYF
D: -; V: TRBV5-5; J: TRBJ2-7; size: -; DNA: TGTGCCAGCAGCCCCACTGACAGAGACTACGAGCAGTACTTC; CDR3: CASSPTDRDYEQYF
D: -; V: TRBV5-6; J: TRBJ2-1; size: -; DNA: TGTGCCAGCAGGATCCGGTCCTACTACAATGAGCAGTTCTTC; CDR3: CASRIRSYYNEQFF
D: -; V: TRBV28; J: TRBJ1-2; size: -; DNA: TGTGCCAGCCACCCTGGGGGGTCGTCCTATGGCTACACCTTC; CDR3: CASHPGGSSYGYTF
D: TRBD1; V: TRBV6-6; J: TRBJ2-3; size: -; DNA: TGTGCCAGCAGTGTTGGACAGGGGAGCACAGATACGCAGTATTTT; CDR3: CASSVGQGSTDTQYF
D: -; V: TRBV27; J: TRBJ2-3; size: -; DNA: TGTGCCAGCAGCCCCCGACTAGTTTTTGAGGACACAGATACGCAGTATTTT; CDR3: CASSPRLVFEDTDTQYF
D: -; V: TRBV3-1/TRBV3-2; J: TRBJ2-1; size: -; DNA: TGTGCCAGCAGCCTCCTAGGAAATGAGCAGTTCTTC; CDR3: CASSLLGNEQFF
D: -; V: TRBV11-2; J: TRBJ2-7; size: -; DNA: TGTGCCAGCAGCAACAATTACGAGCAGTACTTC; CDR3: CASSNNYEQYF
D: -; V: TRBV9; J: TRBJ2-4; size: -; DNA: TGTGCCAGCAGCGTAGGGACAGTTCCCAACATTCAGTACTTC; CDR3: CASSVGTVPNIQYF
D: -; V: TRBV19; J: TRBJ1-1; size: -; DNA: TGTGCCAGTAGTATACGGCCGGGGGGGGTCAGGAACACTGAAGCTTTCTTT; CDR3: CASSIRPGGVRNTEAFF
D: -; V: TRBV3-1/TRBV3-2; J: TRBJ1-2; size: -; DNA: TGTGCCAGCAGCCAAGATCGGGACACTTACTATGGCTACACCTTC; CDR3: CASSQDRDTYYGYTF
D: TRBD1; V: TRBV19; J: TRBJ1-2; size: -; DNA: TGTGCCAGTGGTTCTACAGGGGGCTATGGCTACACCTTC; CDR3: CASGSTGGYGYTF
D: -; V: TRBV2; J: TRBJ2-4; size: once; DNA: TGTGCCAGCAGTGACGGAGCCAAAAACATTCAGTACTTC; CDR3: CASSDGAKNIQYF
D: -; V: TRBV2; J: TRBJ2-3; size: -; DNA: TGTGCCAGCAGTGTGGGCCCCAAGGGCACAGATACGCAGTATTTT; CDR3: CASSVGPKGTDTQYF
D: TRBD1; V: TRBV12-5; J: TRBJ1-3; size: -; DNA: TGTGCTAGTGGTCTGACAGGGCATGGAAACACCATATATTTT; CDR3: CASGLTGHGNTIYF
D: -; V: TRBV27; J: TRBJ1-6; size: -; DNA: TGTGCCAGCAGTTTATGGCAGGGTGGTCCACCCCTCCACTTT; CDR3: CASSLWQGGPPLHF
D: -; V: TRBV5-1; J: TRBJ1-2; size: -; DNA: TGCGCCAGCAGCTTTGGAGGGGATTACGGCTACACCTTC; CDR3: CASSFGGDYGYTF
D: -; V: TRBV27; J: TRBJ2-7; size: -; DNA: TGTGCCAGCAGTTTATCCCGGCGGAGGAACGAGCAGTACTTC; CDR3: CASSLSRRRNEQYF
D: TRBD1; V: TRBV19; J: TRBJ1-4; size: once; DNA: TGTGCCAGTAGTATTAGAAGGGGGCCTAATGAAAAACTGTTTTTT; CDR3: CASSIRRGPNEKLFF
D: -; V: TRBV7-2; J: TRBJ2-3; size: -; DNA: TGTGCCAGCAGCTCGATTCGGAGTTTTGATACGCAGTATTTT; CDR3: CASSSIRSFDTQYF
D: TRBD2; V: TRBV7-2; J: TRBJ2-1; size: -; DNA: TGTGCCAGCAGCCCTCGTTTGAGCGGGAGTCTATTCTTC; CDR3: CASSPRLSGSLFF
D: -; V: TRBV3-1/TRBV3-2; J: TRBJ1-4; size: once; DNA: TGTGCCAGCAGCGCAACTCTCTCGGAAAAACTGTTTTTT; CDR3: CASSATLSEKLFF
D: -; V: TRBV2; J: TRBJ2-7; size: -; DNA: TGTGCCAGCAGGGGTAGCGGAAACTACGAGCAGTACTTC; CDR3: CASRGSGNYEQYF
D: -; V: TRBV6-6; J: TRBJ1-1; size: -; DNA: TGTGCCAGCAGTCCCGGGACACCTGAAGCTTTCTTT; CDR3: CASSPGTPEAFF
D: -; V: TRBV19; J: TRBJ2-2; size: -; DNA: TGTGCCAGTAGTATAGGAGCCTACCGGGGGTACACCGGGGAGCTGTTTTTT; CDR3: CASSIGAYRGYTGELFF
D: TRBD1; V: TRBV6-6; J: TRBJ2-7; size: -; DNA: TGTGCCAGCAGGGGGACAGGGAACTACGAGCAGTACTTC; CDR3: CASRGTGNYEQYF
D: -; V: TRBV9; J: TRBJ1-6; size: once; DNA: TGCGCCAGCAGCGTAGGTCTGGAGGTTGATTCACCCCTCCACTTT; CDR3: CASSVGLEVDSPLHF
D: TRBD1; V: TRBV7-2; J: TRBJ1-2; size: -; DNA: TGTGCCAGCAGCACGAGGACAGGGTGGAGCGGTGGCTACACCTTC; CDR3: CASSTRTGWSGGYTF
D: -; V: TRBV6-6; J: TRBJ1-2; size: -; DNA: TGTGCCAGCAGTTCCTCTACAGGGAACCCTGGCTACACCTTC; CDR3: CASSSSTGNPGYTF
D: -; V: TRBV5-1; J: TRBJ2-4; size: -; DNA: TGCGCCAGCAGCTTGGAGGGGGCCAAAAACATTCAGTACTTC; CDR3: CASSLEGAKNIQYF
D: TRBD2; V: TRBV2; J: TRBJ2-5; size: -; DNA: TGTGCCAGCATCGAGAGGGCGGGGGGGCAAGAGACCCAGTACTTC; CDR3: CASIERAGGQETQYF
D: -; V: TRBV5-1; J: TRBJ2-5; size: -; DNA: TGCGCCAGCAGCCCCTCGGGGGGCGCACAAGAGACCCAGTACTTC; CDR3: CASSPSGGAQETQYF
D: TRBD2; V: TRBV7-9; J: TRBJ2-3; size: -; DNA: TGTGCCAGCAGCTCACCGGGACTAGCGGGAGGGAGTACAGATACGCAGTATTTT; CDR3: CASSSPGLAGGSTDTQYF
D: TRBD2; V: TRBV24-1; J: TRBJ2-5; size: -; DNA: TGTGCCACCAGTGATTCGGGACTAGCGGGGGGGAAACAAGAGACCCAGTACTTC; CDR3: CATSDSGLAGGKQETQYF
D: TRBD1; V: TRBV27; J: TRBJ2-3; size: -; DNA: TGTGCCAGCAGTTTAAGACGAAGGGGACAGGGAGAGGCAGATACGCAGTATTTT; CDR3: CASSLRRRGQGEADTQYF
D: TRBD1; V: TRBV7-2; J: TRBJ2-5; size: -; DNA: TGTGCCAGCAGCTTAGAGACAGGGGTGGCCCGGCGGGAGACCCAGTACTTC; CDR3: CASSLETGVARRETQYF
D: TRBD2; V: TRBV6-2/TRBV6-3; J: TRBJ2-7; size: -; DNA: TGTGCCAGCAGTATGAGGACTAGCGGGAGGACGAGCTCCTACGAGCAGTACTTC; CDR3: CASSMRTSGRTSSYEQYF
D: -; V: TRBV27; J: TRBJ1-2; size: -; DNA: TGTGCCAGCTCGCCTAGAGCCAGCAAACTCTATGGCTACACCTTC; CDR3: CASSPRASKLYGYTF
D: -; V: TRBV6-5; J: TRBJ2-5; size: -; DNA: TGTGCCAGCAGTTCCCACCGCGACTTAAAAGAGACCCAGTACTTC; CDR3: CASSSHRDLKETQYF
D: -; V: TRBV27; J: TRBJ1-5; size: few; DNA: TGTGCCAGCACCCCCGTTCCGGGTTTGCAGCCCCAGCATTTT; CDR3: CASTPVPGLQPQHF
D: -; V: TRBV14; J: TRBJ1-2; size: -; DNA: TGTGCCAGCAGCCAAGTTTCAGGGGACGGCTACACCTTC; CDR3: CASSQVSGDGYTF
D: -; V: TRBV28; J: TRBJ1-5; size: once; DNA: TGTGCCAGCAGTTTATCAGGATCGGGAAGCCAGCCCCAGCATTTT; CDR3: CASSLSGSGSQPQHF
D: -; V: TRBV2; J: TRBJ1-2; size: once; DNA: TGTGCCAGCGGGGGGACTGGCTACACCTTC; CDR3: CASGGTGYTF
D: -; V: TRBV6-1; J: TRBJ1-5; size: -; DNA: TGTGCCAGCAGTGAAGGACGGGCGGGGGGTCAGCCCCAGCATTTT; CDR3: CASSEGRAGGQPQHF
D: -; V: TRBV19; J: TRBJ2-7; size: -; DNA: TGTGCCAGTAGTCAGGGCAGGGGAGCCGAGCAGTACTTC; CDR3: CASSQGRGAEQYF
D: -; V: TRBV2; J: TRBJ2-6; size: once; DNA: TGTGCCAGCAGTGAACAGAACTCTGGGGCCAACGTCCTGACTTTC; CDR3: CASSEQNSGANVLTF
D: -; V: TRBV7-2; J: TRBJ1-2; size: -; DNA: TGTGCCAGCAGCTCGGGAGGGGGTTCTTCTGGCTACACCTTC; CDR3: CASSSGGGSSGYTF
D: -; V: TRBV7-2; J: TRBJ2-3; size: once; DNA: TGTGCCAGCAGCTCACTAGCTGCTAGCACAGATACGCAGTATTTT; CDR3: CASSSLAASTDTQYF
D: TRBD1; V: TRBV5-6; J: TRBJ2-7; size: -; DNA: TGTGCCAGCAGCTTGGGACAGGGGGAGTACCCCTACGAGCAGTACTTC; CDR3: CASSLGQGEYPYEQYF